The clone carrying this T cell receptor beta chain occurred once. The CDR3 totals 12 residues. V trimming: 6 bases; J trimming: 4 bases; junction bases outside the gene matches: 5. Germline CDR1 and CDR2: SQVTM and ANQGSEA. The data derive from a study of blood T cell repertoires in COVID-19. Across the whole study: The origin of the acute and convalescent COVID-19 samples was the United States, Italy and Spain. Sources were T cells, B-cell-depleted T cells, or PBMCs; the material itself was cDNA or gDNA.

Original handling: Estimated nucleated cell counts came from reference gene primer amplification. TCRdb's table, derived via immunoSEQ multiplex PCR, lists solely in-frame clones and lacks some. That table gives V, J and clone size, and the DNA gave D and trimming. This table holds 30,000 to 40,000 clones, about nine tenths found once. V is TRBV29-1 and J is TRBJ1-1; TRBD1 matches at 7 bases. Sequenced material: peripheral blood. This TCR came from a human donor in a cohort sampled during active COVID-19. The CDR3: CSVSQGGTEAFF. CDR3 coding DNA: TGCAGCGTGAGTCAGGGGGGCACTGAAGCTTTCTTT.